This TCR beta chain was recorded in a study of cytomegalovirus exposure and HLA in healthy donors. Though nominally healthy at sampling, donors likely had unrecorded immune exposures. The V end was cut by 6 bases, the J end by 2 bases, with 10 bases between. This CDR3 spans 13 amino acids. Germline values: CDR1 MNHEY, CDR2 SMNVEV (reference sequence). A remark on this clone: Since a much larger clone is just one base distant, this may be a read error.

Primers: 60 Vbeta forward and 13 Jbeta reverse. In the authors' methods: A later analysis counted approximately 80 million unique TCR beta chains, some 12 million shared. Sequencing used immunoSEQ multiplex PCR; TCRdb keeps in-frame clones, though not all of them. The V and J calls and clone size were taken over from that table, and D and trimming were inferred from the DNA. The sample carries about 210,000 clones, around 76% recorded once. J is TRBJ1-1 and V is TRBV27; D is possibly TRBD1 (5 bases). Sequencing was carried out using PBMCs. The receptor was isolated from a middle-aged man in good health and CMV-seropositive. The CDR3 DNA is TGTGCCAGCAGCCCGACAGTAAACACTGAAGCTTTCTTT. Residues: CASSPTVNTEAFF.